These 20 T cell receptor beta chains originate from one sample sequenced in a study of control samples from healthy donors and cancer patients. Assay: immunoSEQ multiplex PCR; the TCRdb copy retains only in-frame clones and omits some. The sample includes about 140,000 clones, over 85% of them seen just once. Sequencing input: blood. These receptors originate from a man younger than 40 in good health.

The DNA for the CDR3 is TGTGCCAGCAGCTGGGGCGCCTCGACAGGGGCGATTGTCGGCTACACCTTC. Translation: CASSWGASTGAIVGYTF. J is TRBJ1-2 and V is TRBV7-2, with 8 bases that match TRBD1. Germline V gene sequence: CDR1 SGHTA, CDR2 FQGNSA. J gave up 8 bases and V 4 bases, and 18 bases lay outside the gene matches. The CDR3 has 17 amino acids.

The chain couples TRBV5-1 to TRBJ2-1; 11 bases are shared with TRBD2. The CDR3 consists of 16 residues. Germline CDR1 reads SGHRS; CDR2 reads YFSETQ. The J segment lost 8 bases and the V segment lost 4 bases, leaving 11 bases of the junction unmatched. The CDR3 loop reads CASSHTLAGVNDEQFF. CDR3 nucleotides: TGCGCCAGCAGCCATACACTAGCGGGAGTCAACGATGAGCAGTTCTTC.

This rearrangement joins TRBV28 to TRBJ2-1, with 14 bases aligning to TRBD2. The germline CDR1 and CDR2 sequences are MDHEN and SYDVKM. J gave up 4 bases and V 6 bases, and 17 bases lay outside the gene matches. The CDR3 totals 20 residues. The CDR3 nucleotides are TGTGCCAGCAGGTCTAAAAGTGGACTAGCGGGAGGCGCCCGATACAATGAGCAGTTCTTC. This encodes CASRSKSGLAGGARYNEQFF. Full variable domain (rest looked up from reference TRBV28 and TRBJ2-1): DVKVTQSSRYLVKRTGEKVFLECVQDMDHENMFWYRQDPGLGLRLIYFSYDVKMKEKGDIPEGYSVSREKKERFSLILESASTNQTSMYLCASRSKSGLAGGARYNEQFFGPGTRLTVL.

V usage is TRBV12-3 or TRBV12-4 and J usage is TRBJ1-6; no firm D call. V was pared by 0 bases and J by 15 bases, with 12 bases between. The CDR3 has 13 amino acids. CDR3: CASSLARTAVLHF. Here the CDR3 DNA reads TGTGCCAGCAGTTTAGCGCGGACGGCTGTCCTCCACTTT.

The J gene is TRBJ2-1, the V gene TRBV15; a weak D match, TRBD2 (5 bases). This CDR3 spans 18 amino acids. Germline loops: CDR1 LNHNV, CDR2 YYDKDF (reference sequence). Trimming pared 2 bases from V and 1 base from J, leaving 18 bases between. The CDR3, as DNA: TGTGCCACCAGCAGACCTTCTGAAGAGCGGAAATCCTACAATGAGCAGTTCTTC. It codes for CATSRPSEERKSYNEQFF.

About this clone itself: This CDR3 fails to terminate in the conserved phenylalanine or tryptophan, so it likely reflects a read error. The chain is built from TRBV11-2 and TRBJ1-6, with D unresolved. The CDR3 runs to 15 residues. From germline, CDR1 is SGHAT and CDR2 FQNNGV. The V and J ends lost 2 bases and 6 bases respectively, with 11 bases between them. CDR3 sequence (DNA): TGTGCCAGCAGCTTATTCTCGAACAGTAATTCACCCCTCCACCTT. Its translation: CASSLFSNSNSPLHL.

The chain employs TRBV7-9 and TRBJ2-1, with TRBD2 identical over 11 bases. Losses at the gene ends were 5 bases for V and 4 bases for J; bases not matched to a gene: 7. CDR1 is SEHNR and CDR2 is FQNEAQ in the germline V gene (reference sequence). CDR3 length: 16 residues. The CDR3 DNA reads as TGTGCCAGCAGCCCAAGGACTAGCGGGTTATACAATGAGCAGTTCTTC. This encodes CASSPRTSGLYNEQFF.

Comments on this clone: Other nucleotide sequences in the sample specify the same CDR3. This chain joins TRBV11-2 and TRBJ1-1; D not resolved. This CDR3 contains 13 residues. The germline gives CDR1 SGHAT, CDR2 FQNNGV. Trimming shortened V by 0 bases and J by 4 bases, and 6 bases separated the two germline ends. This CDR3 reads CASSLELFTEAFF. CDR3 sequence (DNA): TGTGCCAGCAGCTTAGAACTATTCACTGAAGCTTTCTTT. Full variable domain (missing parts from reference TRBV11-2 and TRBJ1-1): EAGVAQSPRYKIIEKRQSVAFWCNPISGHATLYWYQQILGQGPKLLIQFQNNGVVDDSQLPKDRFSAERLKGVDSTLKIQPAKLEDSAVYLCASSLELFTEAFFGQGTRLTVV.

The chain combines TRBV5-4 with TRBJ2-7; unclear D gene. Germline CDR1 reads SGHNT; CDR2 reads YYREEE (reference sequence). The length of the CDR3 is 15 residues. The ends were cut back, 1 base at V and 0 bases at J, with 11 bases in the middle. CDR3 in amino acids: CASSLLEDHSYEQYF. The CDR3, as DNA: TGTGCCAGCAGCTTGCTTGAAGATCACTCCTACGAGCAGTACTTC. Combining the CDR3 with reference TRBV5-4 and TRBJ2-7 gives the whole variable domain ETGVTQSPTHLIKTRGQQVTLRCSSQSGHNTVSWYQQALGQGPQFIFQYYREEENGRGNFPPRFSGLQFPNYSSELNVNALELDDSALYLCASSLLEDHSYEQYFGPGTRLTVT.

The rearrangement joins TRBV12-3 or TRBV12-4 to TRBJ1-3, with D uncertain. The CDR3 has 11 amino acids. Trimming shortened V by 6 bases and J by 7 bases, and 7 bases separated the two germline ends. CDR3 sequence (DNA): TGTGCCAGCAGCCCAAAGAACACCATATATTTT. The encoded protein is CASSPKNTIYF.

The V gene is TRBV27, the J gene TRBJ1-5; 7 bases are a match to TRBD1. Germline CDR1 is MNHEY and CDR2 is SMNVEV (reference sequence). The length of the CDR3 is 17 residues. The ends lost 3 bases at V and 5 bases at J; junction bases unmatched: 13. CDR3 region: CASSFIPIQGTDQPQHF. As DNA, the CDR3 is TGTGCCAGCAGTTTTATTCCCATACAGGGGACCGATCAGCCCCAGCATTTT.

The chain links TRBV12-3 or TRBV12-4 to TRBJ2-7; possible D gene TRBD2, 6 bases. V was clipped by 5 bases and J by 9 bases, with 14 bases between them. This CDR3 contains 12 residues. The CDR3: CASSPRRGGQYF. DNA of the CDR3: TGTGCCAGCAGTCCTCGGCGGGGTGGGCAGTACTTC.

The chain joins TRBV2 to TRBJ1-5; D gene ambiguous. Germline-derived CDR1 and CDR2 are SNHLY and FYNNEI. This CDR3 comprises 14 residues. V was pared by 7 bases and J by 2 bases, with 12 bases between. The CDR3 is CASKVQPGNQPQHF. For the CDR3, the DNA is TGTGCCAGCAAAGTCCAGCCAGGCAATCAGCCCCAGCATTTT.

The chain combines TRBV4-1 with TRBJ2-7; 8 bases line up with TRBD2. With 1 base clipped from V and 0 bases from J, the junction kept 5 bases outside the gene matches. This CDR3 contains 16 residues. The germline gives CDR1 MGHRA, CDR2 YSYEKL. The CDR3: CASSQVVAGHSYEQYF. In DNA form, the CDR3 reads TGCGCCAGCAGCCAAGTAGTAGCGGGACACTCCTACGAGCAGTACTTC.

The chain has TRBV6-4 and TRBJ2-3; TRBD2 matches at 10 bases. The CDR3 length is 15 residues. V shed 3 bases and J 3 bases; nucleotides not matched to a gene: 3. The germline CDR1 and CDR2 sequences are MRHNA and SNTAGT. CDR3 sequence: CASSEAGGSTDTQYF. The CDR3 bases are TGTGCCAGCAGTGAAGCGGGAGGGTCGACAGATACGCAGTATTTT.

The gene calls are TRBV28 and TRBJ2-1, with 7 bases fitting TRBD2. The CDR3 covers 12 residues. V was clipped by 7 bases and J by 9 bases; unmatched bases: 6. The germline CDR1 and CDR2 sequences are MDHEN and SYDVKM. The CDR3 nucleotides are TGTGCCAGCAATGGAGGGAGGGCTGAGCAGTTCTTC. Its translation: CASNGGRAEQFF.

CDR3 loop: CASRTSDRAPATEAFF. The CDR3 DNA sequence: TGTGCCAGTAGGACCTCCGACAGGGCCCCGGCCACTGAAGCTTTCTTT. The chain uses TRBV19 and TRBJ1-1, with TRBD1 matching 7 bases. This CDR3 is 16 amino acids long. The V and J ends lost 6 bases and 4 bases, in that order; junction bases with no gene match: 14. Germline CDR1 reads LNHDA; CDR2 reads SQIVND (reference sequence).

The J gene is TRBJ2-7, the V gene TRBV7-2, with D unclear. V lost 2 bases to trimming and J lost 0 bases, with 14 bases between them. The CDR3 covers 16 residues. Germline CDR1 and CDR2: SGHTA and FQGNSA. The CDR3 DNA sequence: TGTGCCAGCAGCTTATGGGCTAGTCAGAGCTCCTACGAGCAGTACTTC. This gives the protein CASSLWASQSSYEQYF.

This rearrangement joins TRBV19 to TRBJ1-5; TRBD1 matches at 7 bases. The junction had 6 bases not matched to a gene; V was cut back by 4 bases and J by 6 bases. Looked up from germline, CDR1 is LNHDA and CDR2 is SQIVND (reference sequence). The CDR3 has 14 residues. CDR3: CASSTDRVGQPQHF. The CDR3 DNA follows: TGTGCCAGTAGTACAGACAGGGTAGGTCAGCCCCAGCATTTT.

V gene TRBV24-1 combines with J gene TRBJ2-1; D is possibly TRBD1 (6 bases). Trimming removed 4 bases at V and 9 bases at J, with 21 bases between. This CDR3 is built from 16 residues. Germline assignment: CDR1 KGHDR and CDR2 SFDVKD. DNA for the CDR3: TGTGCCACCAGTGAACTAGGCGGGCCCAGCAGGGGTGAGCAGTTCTTC. Protein product: CATSELGGPSRGEQFF.